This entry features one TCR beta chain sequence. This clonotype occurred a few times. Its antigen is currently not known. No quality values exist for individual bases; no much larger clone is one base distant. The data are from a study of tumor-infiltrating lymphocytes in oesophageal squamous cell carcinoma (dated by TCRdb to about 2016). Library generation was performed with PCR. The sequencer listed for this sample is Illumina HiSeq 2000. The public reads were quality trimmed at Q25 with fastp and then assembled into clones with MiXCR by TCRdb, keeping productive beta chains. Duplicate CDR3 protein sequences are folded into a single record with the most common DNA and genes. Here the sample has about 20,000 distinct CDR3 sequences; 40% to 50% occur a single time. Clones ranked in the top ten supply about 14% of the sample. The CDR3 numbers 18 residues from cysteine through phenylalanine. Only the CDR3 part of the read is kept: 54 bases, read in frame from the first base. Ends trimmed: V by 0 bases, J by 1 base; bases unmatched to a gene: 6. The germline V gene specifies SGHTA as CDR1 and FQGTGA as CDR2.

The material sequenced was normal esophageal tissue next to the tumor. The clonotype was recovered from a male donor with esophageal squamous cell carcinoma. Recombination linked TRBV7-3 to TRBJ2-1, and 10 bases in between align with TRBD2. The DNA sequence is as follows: TGTGCCAGCAGCTTAACCCGGGCTAGCGGGAGTTCCTACAATGAGCAGTTCTTC. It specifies CASSLTRASGSSYNEQFF. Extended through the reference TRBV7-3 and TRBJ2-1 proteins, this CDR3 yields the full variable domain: GAGVSQTPSNKVTEKGKYVELRCDPISGHTALYWYRQSLGQGPEFLIYFQGTGAADDSGLPNDRFFAVRPEGSVSTLKIQRTERGDSAVYLCASSLTRASGSSYNEQFFGPGTRLTVL.